This T cell receptor beta chain is from a study of human versus mouse CDR3 diversity and MHC coevolution. Findings and limits, study-wide: iCHAO1 estimated the human TCR beta repertoire at 1.5 million to 2 million clonotypes. On average, humans showed more CDR3 deletions and insertions than mice.

Profiling relied on immunoSEQ multiplex PCR, and the TCRdb table lists in-frame clones only, not all of them. The table includes about 83,000 clones, roughly 90% detected once. Sorting isolated naive CD4 T cells lacking CD45RO and expressing CD62L. Germline loops: CDR1 MGHRA, CDR2 YSYEKL. V lost 2 bases, J lost 5 bases, and 8 bases stayed unmatched. The CDR3 is 15 residues long. Points on this clone: Its antigen is as yet unknown.

V and J are TRBV4-1 and TRBJ1-2, with 7 bases aligning to TRBD1. The sequencing sample was made of naive CD4+ T cells from blood. The subset: CD45RO-negative CD62L-positive naive CD4 T cells. The receptor comes from a person between 25 and 75 years old in good health. The CDR3 loop is CASSQPRQGRYGYTF. The CDR3 region has the DNA TGCGCCAGCAGCCAACCTAGACAGGGTAGATATGGCTACACCTTC.